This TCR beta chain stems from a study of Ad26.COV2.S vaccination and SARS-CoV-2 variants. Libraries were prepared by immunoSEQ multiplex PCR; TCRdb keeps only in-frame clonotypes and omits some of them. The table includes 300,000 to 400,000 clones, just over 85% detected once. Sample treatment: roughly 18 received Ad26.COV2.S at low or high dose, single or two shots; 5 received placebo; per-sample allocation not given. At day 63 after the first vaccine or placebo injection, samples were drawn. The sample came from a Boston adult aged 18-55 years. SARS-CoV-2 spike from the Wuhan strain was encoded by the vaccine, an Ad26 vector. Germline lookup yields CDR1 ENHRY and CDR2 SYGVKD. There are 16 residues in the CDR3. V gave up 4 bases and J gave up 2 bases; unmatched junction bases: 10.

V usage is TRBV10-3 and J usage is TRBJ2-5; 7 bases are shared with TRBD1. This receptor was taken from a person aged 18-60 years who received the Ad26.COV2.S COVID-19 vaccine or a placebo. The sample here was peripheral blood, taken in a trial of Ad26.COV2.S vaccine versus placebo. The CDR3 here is CAISGLQGITQETQYF. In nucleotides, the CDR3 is TGTGCCATCAGTGGCCTACAGGGGATTACGCAAGAGACCCAGTACTTC.